A single sample gave rise to the 9 T cell receptor beta chains below, sequenced in a study of cytomegalovirus exposure and HLA in healthy donors. Primers: 60 Vbeta forward and 13 Jbeta reverse. Some clones are missing from TCRdb's copy, which holds only in-frame ones; the method was immunoSEQ multiplex PCR. This sample has about 100,000 clones, with over 65% found just once. Material: PBMCs. The receptor source for this set is a woman aged 60 to 75 in good health and CMV-seronegative.

The rearrangement links TRBV6-6 to TRBJ1-5; D is unresolved. The germline V and J ends were trimmed by 7 bases and 7 bases, with 20 bases remaining between them. CDR1 MNHNY and CDR2 SVGAGI come from the germline V gene (reference sequence). The CDR3 is 15 amino acids. The CDR3, as DNA: TGTGCCAGCACCTTAAGGAGCCGGGGTGGACAGCCCCAGCATTTT. This encodes CASTLRSRGGQPQHF.

The chain employs TRBV5-1 and TRBJ2-5; TRBD1 matches at 7 bases. Germline V CDR1 and CDR2: SGHRS, YFSETQ. The V gene end was trimmed by 5 bases and the J gene end by 2 bases; junction bases not matched to a gene: 9. The length of the CDR3 is 15 residues. CDR3 amino acids: CASSLSGQLQETQYF. DNA of the CDR3: TGCGCCAGCAGTTTATCGGGACAGCTACAAGAGACCCAGTACTTC.

The chain uses TRBV5-1 and TRBJ2-1, with 9 nucleotides matching TRBD2. Germline CDR1 and CDR2: SGHRS and YFSETQ. The CDR3 has 14 residues. V lost 7 bases to trimming and J lost 10 bases; unmatched junction nucleotides: 12. DNA for the CDR3: TGCGCCAGCCGCTCGGGGCGGGAGGGCCAGGAGCAGTTCTTC. Protein: CASRSGREGQEQFF.

This clone has just a few counts. This chain connects TRBV19 to TRBJ2-1, with TRBD1 identical over 8 bases. This CDR3 spans 14 amino acids. Looked up from germline, CDR1 is LNHDA and CDR2 is SQIVND (reference sequence). Germline trimming cut 5 bases from V and 5 bases from J; bases unmatched to any gene: 5. CDR3 residues: CASSDRGLDNEQFF. In DNA, the CDR3 is TGTGCCAGTAGTGACAGGGGACTTGACAATGAGCAGTTCTTC.

V usage is TRBV7-8 and J usage is TRBJ2-3; D possibly corresponds to TRBD2 (6 bases). The CDR3 has 15 amino acids. Between the trimmed V and J ends, which lost 5 bases and 4 bases, there was a span of 16 bases. Germline CDR1 SGHVS, CDR2 FQNEAQ. CDR3 residues: CASSPREARPDTQYF. The CDR3 region has the DNA TGTGCCAGCAGCCCTAGGGAGGCGAGGCCAGATACGCAGTATTTT.

The chain combines TRBV27 with TRBJ2-1; 8 bases are shared with TRBD1. V trimming: 5 bases; J trimming: 4 bases; junction bases outside the gene matches: 4. The CDR3 has 14 amino acids. Germline CDR1 MNHEY, CDR2 SMNVEV (reference sequence). This chain's CDR3 is CASSARQGYNEQFF. CDR3 nucleotide sequence: TGTGCCAGCAGTGCACGACAGGGGTACAATGAGCAGTTCTTC.

The chain links TRBV29-1 to TRBJ1-2; 7 nucleotides match TRBD1. The J segment lost 1 base and the V segment lost 2 bases, leaving 7 bases of the junction unmatched. CDR1 is SQVTM, CDR2 ANQGSEA, per germline. The CDR3 contains 15 residues. The CDR3 reads CSVERSRDSNYGYTF. CDR3 sequence (DNA): TGCAGCGTTGAAAGGAGCCGGGACAGTAACTATGGCTACACCTTC.

V usage is TRBV6-1 and J usage is TRBJ2-1; a possible D gene is TRBD1 (5 bases). CDR3 length: 10 residues. Trimming took off 11 bases at V and 10 bases at J, with 12 bases between the two ends. CDR1 is MNHNS, CDR2 SASEGT, per germline. DNA for the CDR3: TGTGCCGTAAGATCAGGGGAGCAGTTCTTC. Translating gives CAVRSGEQFF.

The rearrangement links TRBV11-2 to TRBJ2-3, with 12 bases lining up with TRBD2. With 4 bases clipped from V and 4 bases from J, the junction kept 6 bases outside the gene matches. This CDR3 has 16 residues. CDR1 SGHAT and CDR2 FQNNGV come from the germline V gene. The CDR3 region is CASSSVTSGGPDTQYF. The CDR3 nucleotides read TGTGCCAGCAGCTCCGTGACTAGCGGGGGACCAGATACGCAGTATTTT.